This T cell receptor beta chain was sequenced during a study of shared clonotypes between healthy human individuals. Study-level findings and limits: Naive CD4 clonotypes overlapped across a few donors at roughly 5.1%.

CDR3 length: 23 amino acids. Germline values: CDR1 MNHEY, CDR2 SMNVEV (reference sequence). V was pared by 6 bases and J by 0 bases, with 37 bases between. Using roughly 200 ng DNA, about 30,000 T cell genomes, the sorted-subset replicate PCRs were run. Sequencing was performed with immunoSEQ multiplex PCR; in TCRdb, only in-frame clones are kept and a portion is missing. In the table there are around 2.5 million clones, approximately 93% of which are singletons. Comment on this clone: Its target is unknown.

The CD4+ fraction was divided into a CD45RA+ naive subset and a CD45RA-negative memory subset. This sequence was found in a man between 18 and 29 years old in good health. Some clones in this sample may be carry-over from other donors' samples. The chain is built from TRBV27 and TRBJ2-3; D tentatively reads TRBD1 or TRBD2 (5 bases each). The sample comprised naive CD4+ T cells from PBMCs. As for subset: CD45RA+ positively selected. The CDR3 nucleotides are TGTGCCAGCAGCCGTAGGGTCGAGTCGGATTGGGGGACGCGCCGAACTAGCACAGATACGCAGTATTTT. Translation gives CASSRRVESDWGTRRTSTDTQYF.